Shown below are 4 T cell receptor beta chains from a single sample sequenced in a study of blood T cell repertoires in COVID-19. This table comes from immunoSEQ multiplex PCR, and its TCRdb copy is limited to in-frame clones, with some not included. The table records 25,000 to 30,000 clones, less than 80% of them present only once. Sequenced material: peripheral blood. All receptors derive from a boy between 2 and 10 years old with active or convalescent COVID-19.

The V gene is TRBV14, the J gene TRBJ2-7; 9 nucleotides line up with TRBD2. The CDR3 is 18 residues long. The V gene end was trimmed by 0 bases and the J gene end by 4 bases; junction bases not matched to a gene: 13. Germline CDR1 reads SGHDN; CDR2 reads FVKESK. CDR3 sequence (DNA): TGTGCCAGCAGCCAAGAAGGCCCCGGGACCGCGGGGGGGTACGAGCAGTACTTC. Translation gives CASSQEGPGTAGGYEQYF.

The rearrangement links TRBV5-1 to TRBJ2-5, with D possibly being TRBD2 (6 bases). The CDR3 runs to 13 residues. Trimming shortened V by 2 bases and J by 2 bases, and 7 bases separated the two germline ends. Germline assignment: CDR1 SGHRS and CDR2 YFSETQ. The CDR3 sequence is CASSFGGQETQYF. For the CDR3, the DNA is TGCGCCAGCAGCTTCGGGGGTCAAGAGACCCAGTACTTC.

The rearrangement joins TRBV7-9 to TRBJ1-6; a possible D gene is TRBD1 (5 bases). The CDR3 is made up of 14 amino acids. Looked up from germline, CDR1 is SEHNR and CDR2 is FQNEAQ (reference sequence). Trimming removed 5 bases at V and 3 bases at J, with 8 bases between. CDR3 in DNA: TGTGCCAGCAGCAACGGACACTATAATTCACCCCTCCACTTT. This translates into CASSNGHYNSPLHF.

The chain couples TRBV10-1 to TRBJ2-3, with 9 bases matching TRBD2. Germline loops: CDR1 WNHNN, CDR2 SYGVQD (reference sequence). After removal of 4 bases from V and 4 bases from J, the junction contained 3 bases not matched to a gene. CDR3 size: 14 residues. The chain's CDR3 is CASSAAGGADTQYF. Here the CDR3 DNA reads TGCGCCAGCAGTGCGGCGGGAGGGGCAGATACGCAGTATTTT.